A selection of T cell receptor beta chains follows, all from one sample in a study of blood T cell repertoires in COVID-19. Produced via immunoSEQ multiplex PCR; TCRdb's table is partial and in-frame only. The sample shows some 45,000 clones, roughly 87% of them seen only once. Sequencing used peripheral blood. Every receptor here comes from a man aged 55 to 69 with active COVID-19. CDR3s include the opening cysteine and the closing phenylalanine or tryptophan. A D gene is named only where the DNA matches it firmly. Only some rows state a clone size, as once, few, many or a class for expanded clones.

>once|TRBV5-1|NA|TRBJ2-3
CASSLDSLNTDTQYF
TGCGCCAGCAGCTTGGACTCATTGAACACAGATACGCAGTATTTT
>NA|TRBV7-9|NA|TRBJ2-5
CASSSRRRETQYF
TGTGCCAGCAGCTCACGTAGGAGGGAGACCCAGTACTTC
>NA|TRBV28|NA|TRBJ1-5
CASSLEGGGQPQHF
TGTGCCAGCAGTTTGGAGGGGGGGGGACAGCCCCAGCATTTT
>medium-sized|TRBV6-1|NA|TRBJ2-7
CASSELQTYEQYF
TGTGCCAGCAGTGAGTTACAAACCTACGAGCAGTACTTC
>NA|TRBV9|NA|TRBJ2-2
CASSVAGTNTGELFF
TGTGCCAGCAGCGTAGCCGGGACAAACACCGGGGAGCTGTTTTTT
>NA|TRBV6-2/TRBV6-3|NA|TRBJ2-6
CASSPSPGHLSGANVLTF
TGTGCCAGCAGCCCGTCTCCGGGACACCTCTCTGGGGCCAACGTCCTGACTTTC
>NA|TRBV2|TRBD2|TRBJ2-4
CASRERGLAGEAAKNIQYF
TGTGCCAGCAGAGAAAGGGGACTAGCGGGAGAAGCGGCCAAAAACATTCAGTACTTC
>NA|TRBV4-1|NA|TRBJ2-1
CASSQDPNREQFF
TGCGCCAGCAGCCAAGATCCCAACAGGGAACAGTTCTTC
>NA|TRBV5-1|TRBD2|TRBJ2-1
CASSPGTSSNNEQFF
TGCGCCAGCAGCCCCGGGACTAGCAGCAACAATGAGCAGTTCTTC
>NA|TRBV27|NA|TRBJ2-5
CASSLSSAEPQYF
TGTGCCAGCAGTTTATCAAGTGCAGAACCCCAGTACTTC
>NA|TRBV9|NA|TRBJ1-1
CASSPLQDEAFF
TGTGCCAGCAGCCCTCTTCAGGATGAAGCTTTCTTT
>NA|TRBV19|NA|TRBJ2-1
CASTNGERLDSYNEQFF
TGTGCCAGTACAAATGGGGAGCGACTAGACAGCTACAATGAGCAGTTCTTC
>NA|TRBV7-2|TRBD1|TRBJ2-7
CASSFSSGTGAYEQYF
TGTGCCAGCAGCTTTTCGAGCGGGACAGGGGCCTACGAGCAGTACTTC
>NA|TRBV30|TRBD1|TRBJ1-5
CAWSHRPGQSLNQPQHF
TGTGCCTGGAGCCATAGACCGGGACAGAGTTTGAATCAGCCCCAGCATTTT
>NA|TRBV2|NA|TRBJ2-2
CASSDAGYTGELFF
TGTGCCAGCAGTGACGCGGGATACACCGGGGAGCTGTTTTTT
>NA|TRBV28|NA|TRBJ2-3
CASSPRQLTDTQYF
TGTGCCAGCAGTCCCCGACAGCTAACAGATACGCAGTATTTT
>NA|TRBV29-1|NA|TRBJ1-1
CSVEAGGNEAFF
TGCAGCGTTGAAGCGGGGGGAAATGAAGCTTTCTTT
>NA|TRBV5-4|TRBD2|TRBJ2-3
CASSLAGGTSGVDTQYF
TGTGCCAGCAGCTTGGCCGGGGGGACTAGCGGTGTAGATACGCAGTATTTT
>once|TRBV7-8|NA|TRBJ2-5
CASSLGILAQETQYF
TGTGCCAGCAGCTTAGGTATACTAGCCCAAGAGACCCAGTACTTC
>NA|TRBV19|NA|TRBJ1-5
CASSQGYNQPQHF
TGTGCCAGTAGCCAGGGCTATAATCAGCCCCAGCATTTT
>NA|TRBV28|TRBD2|TRBJ2-4
CASRGTSGWAKNIQYF
TGTGCCAGCAGGGGGACTAGCGGGTGGGCCAAAAACATTCAGTACTTC
>medium-sized|TRBV4-1|NA|TRBJ2-6
CASSQGGTYGANVLTF
TGCGCCAGCAGCCAAGGGGGGACTTATGGGGCCAACGTCCTGACTTTC
>NA|TRBV7-3|TRBD2|TRBJ2-7
CPSYGGGSREGRALYEQYF
TGTCCCAGCTACGGGGGGGGGTCGCGGGAGGGCCGGGCCCTCTACGAGCAGTACTTC
>once|TRBV5-1|TRBD1|TRBJ1-5
CASAQGANQPQHF
TGCGCCAGCGCACAGGGGGCTAATCAGCCCCAGCATTTT
>NA|TRBV11-2|TRBD2|TRBJ2-3
CASSSSPNSGRFTDTQYF
TGTGCCAGCAGTTCCTCCCCCAATAGCGGGAGGTTCACAGATACGCAGTATTTT
>NA|TRBV12-3/TRBV12-4|NA|TRBJ2-1
CASSLPGVGQFF
TGTGCCAGCAGTTTACCAGGGGTCGGGCAGTTCTTC
>NA|TRBV6-1|TRBD1|TRBJ2-7
CASSEVGQGVDEQYF
TGTGCCAGCAGTGAAGTGGGACAGGGAGTCGACGAGCAGTACTTC
>NA|TRBV9|TRBD1|TRBJ2-5
CASSVVGGRETQYF
TGTGCCAGCAGCGTAGTAGGGGGCCGGGAGACCCAGTACTTC
>NA|TRBV6-5|NA|TRBJ2-3
CARPTTDTQYF
TGTGCCCGACCGACTACAGATACGCAGTATTTT
>NA|TRBV28|TRBD1|TRBJ1-3
CASRLGQRNTIYF
TGTGCCAGCAGGCTGGGACAGCGAAACACCATATATTTT
>few|TRBV4-3|TRBD1|TRBJ2-1
CASSQLGTGPGNEQFF
TGCGCCAGCAGCCAATTAGGGACAGGGCCGGGGAATGAGCAGTTCTTC
>NA|TRBV7-9|NA|TRBJ2-2
CANGLTDPTGELFF
TGTGCCAACGGCCTCACAGACCCAACCGGGGAGCTGTTTTTT
>NA|TRBV4-3|NA|TRBJ1-2
CASSQDRWDKSYGYTF
TGCGCCAGCAGCCAAGATAGATGGGACAAATCCTATGGCTACACCTTC
>NA|TRBV28|TRBD2|TRBJ2-3
CASSLSKRGGWITDTQYF
TGTGCCAGCAGTTTATCCAAGCGGGGGGGCTGGATCACAGATACGCAGTATTTT
>NA|TRBV4-1|TRBD1|TRBJ1-6
CASSQHPGQGGNSPLHF
TGCGCCAGCAGCCAACATCCGGGACAGGGGGGTAATTCACCCCTCCACTTT
>NA|TRBV27|TRBD2|TRBJ2-1
CASRLVAGGAGEQFF
TGTGCCAGCAGATTGGTGGCGGGGGGAGCTGGTGAGCAGTTCTTC
>NA|TRBV10-3|NA|TRBJ1-1
CAISEKHLNTEAFF
TGTGCCATCAGTGAGAAACACCTGAACACTGAAGCTTTCTTT
>once|TRBV3-1/TRBV3-2|NA|TRBJ2-1
CASSHRSSYNEQFF
TGTGCCAGCAGCCACCGTAGCTCCTACAATGAGCAGTTCTTC
>NA|TRBV27|NA|TRBJ1-3
CAPRGRGKRSGNTIYF
TGTGCCCCAAGAGGTAGGGGAAAACGCTCTGGAAACACCATATATTTT
>NA|TRBV24-1|NA|TRBJ2-3
CATSDQGLADTQYF
TGTGCCACCAGTGACCAAGGACTCGCAGATACGCAGTATTTT
>once|TRBV25-1|TRBD1|TRBJ2-3
CASSNPDRGTDTQYF
TGTGCCAGCTCGAACCCGGACAGGGGGACAGATACGCAGTATTTT
>few|TRBV9|TRBD1|TRBJ1-5
CASSVGTGDSNQPQHF
TGTGCCAGCAGCGTTGGGACAGGGGATAGCAATCAGCCCCAGCATTTT
>NA|TRBV7-2|NA|TRBJ1-3
CASSRREAGNTIYF
TGTGCCAGCAGCAGAAGGGAGGCTGGAAACACCATATATTTT
>NA|TRBV5-6|NA|TRBJ1-2
CASSLGQNRRYGYTF
TGTGCCAGCAGCTTAGGCCAGAACCGGAGGTATGGCTACACCTTC
>NA|TRBV18|TRBD1|TRBJ2-7
CASSPGTGPYEQYF
TGTGCCAGCTCGCCCGGGACAGGTCCCTACGAGCAGTACTTC
>NA|TRBV2|NA|TRBJ1-5
CASTWAGYQPQHF
TGTGCCAGCACCTGGGCCGGCTATCAGCCCCAGCATTTT
>NA|TRBV10-2|NA|TRBJ2-7
CASTPTGSYEQYF
TGCGCCAGCACGCCTACAGGGAGCTACGAGCAGTACTTC
>NA|TRBV19|NA|TRBJ2-2
CASRGPGELFF
TGTGCCAGTAGGGGCCCCGGGGAGCTGTTTTTT
>NA|TRBV29-1|NA|TRBJ2-1
CSHSRTDYNNEQFF
TGCAGCCACTCCCGGACAGACTATAACAATGAGCAGTTCTTC
>NA|TRBV29-1|NA|TRBJ1-4
CSVGSSYTVEKLFF
TGCAGCGTGGGGAGCTCTTACACAGTTGAAAAACTGTTTTTT
>NA|TRBV28|NA|TRBJ2-2
CASSLPGAGDGELFF
TGTGCCAGCAGTTTGCCCGGTGCAGGGGATGGGGAGCTGTTTTTT
>once|TRBV29-1|TRBD1|TRBJ1-4
CSVSSGTENEKLFF
TGCAGCGTCAGTTCCGGGACAGAAAATGAAAAACTGTTTTTT
>NA|TRBV6-6|TRBD2|TRBJ2-1
CASSRLAYSYNEQFF
TGTGCCAGCAGCCGACTAGCGTACTCCTACAATGAGCAGTTCTTC